Following are 23 T cell receptor beta chains from one sample sequenced in a study of T cell responses to AZD1222 COVID-19 vaccine. Profiled with immunoSEQ multiplex PCR; TCRdb holds only in-frame clones, not every one. Of roughly 150,000 clones listed, approximately 95% are singletons. Material: peripheral blood, obtained 28 days after the second AZD1222 dose. Source of these receptors: an adult who received the AZD1222 COVID-19 vaccine.

The rearrangement joins TRBV4-2 to TRBJ1-1; unclear D gene. This CDR3 is built from 15 residues. V was clipped by 1 base and J by 2 bases, with 11 bases between them. CDR1 is LGHNA and CDR2 is YNFKEQ in the germline V gene. The chain's CDR3 is CASSQVKQDNTEAFF. The CDR3 region has the DNA TGTGCCAGCAGCCAAGTGAAGCAGGATAACACTGAAGCTTTCTTT.

The genes are TRBV19 and TRBJ2-4; TRBD1 agrees at 11 bases. There are 14 residues in the CDR3. The V gene's germline CDR1 is LNHDA and CDR2 SQIVND (reference sequence). The V segment lost 7 bases and the J segment 8 bases; nucleotides outside the gene matches: 7. The CDR3 is CASNPGQGVDIQYF. CDR3 nucleotide sequence: TGTGCCAGTAATCCGGGACAGGGGGTTGACATTCAGTACTTC.

V is TRBV7-8 and J is TRBJ2-1, with D possibly TRBD2 on 6 matching bases. CDR1 and CDR2 (germline): SGHVS, FQNEAQ. Trimming took 7 bases from V and 3 from J, leaving 16 bases between them. CDR3 length: 15 amino acids. The CDR3 region is CASTFTSTNYNEQFF. CDR3 DNA: TGTGCCAGCACCTTTACTAGCACCAACTACAATGAGCAGTTCTTC.

This chain joins TRBV7-8 and TRBJ1-1; tentative D call: TRBD1 (5 bases). V lost 7 bases and J lost 0, with 18 bases in between. This CDR3 has 16 amino acids. Germline V gene sequence: CDR1 SGHVS, CDR2 FQNEAQ. The chain's CDR3 is CASTPEWWGLNTEAFF. In DNA form, the CDR3 reads TGTGCCAGCACCCCCGAGTGGTGGGGCTTGAACACTGAAGCTTTCTTT. Full variable domain (remainder filled in from reference TRBV7-8 and TRBJ1-1): GAGVSQSPRYKVAKRGQDVALRCDPISGHVSLFWYQQALGQGPEFLTYFQNEAQLDKSGLPSDRFFAERPEGSVSTLKIQRTQQEDSAVYLCASTPEWWGLNTEAFFGQGTRLTVV.

The chain recombines TRBV4-3 with TRBJ2-3; unclear D gene. CDR1 LGHNA and CDR2 YSLEER come from the germline V gene. The CDR3 loop spans 14 amino acids. Trimming shortened V by 1 base and J by 5 bases, and 10 bases separated the two germline ends. This CDR3 is CASSQATRLDTQYF. The CDR3 bases are TGCGCCAGCAGCCAAGCAACCCGATTAGATACGCAGTATTTT.

The chain links TRBV19 to TRBJ1-2; maybe TRBD1 (6 bases). In germline, CDR1 is LNHDA, CDR2 SQIVND (reference sequence). This CDR3 is built from 13 residues. Trimming stripped 5 bases from V and 6 bases from J, with 13 bases between. CDR3 loop: CASSYREFDGYTF. DNA for the CDR3: TGTGCCAGTAGTTACAGGGAGTTCGATGGCTACACCTTC.

This rearrangement joins TRBV6-2 or TRBV6-3 to TRBJ1-1; TRBD1 matches 8 bases. The CDR3 spans 18 residues. Germline V gene sequence: CDR1 MNHEY, CDR2 SVGEGT. Trimming removed 0 bases from V and 3 bases from J; junction bases left unmatched: 12. The CDR3, as DNA: TGTGCCAGCAGTTACTCTCCCCGGACAGGGTGGCGGGACACTGAAGCTTTCTTT. This sequence encodes CASSYSPRTGWRDTEAFF.

The rearrangement joins TRBV7-8 to TRBJ1-1; D is possibly TRBD1 (6 bases). CDR1 is SGHVS, CDR2 FQNEAQ, per germline. This CDR3 spans 15 amino acids. The V and J ends lost 1 base and 6 bases respectively, with 15 bases between them. CDR3 bases: TGTGCCAGCAGCTTAGGGGGGGCCCCTCTCGCTGAAGCTTTCTTT. Translated, it gives CASSLGGAPLAEAFF.

The chain has TRBV29-1 and TRBJ1-2; D remains ambiguous. The V end lost 6 bases, the J end lost 8 bases, and 13 bases lay between the germline ends. Looked up from germline, CDR1 is SQVTM and CDR2 is ANQGSEA. The CDR3 has 11 residues. CDR3 sequence (DNA): TGCAGCGTCCGGACCGCACGAGGCTACACCTTC. Its translation is CSVRTARGYTF.

V is TRBV29-1 and J is TRBJ2-2; D is uncertain. Trimming cost V 4 bases and J 7 bases, with 10 bases left between them. This CDR3 has 12 amino acids. Germline V gene sequence: CDR1 SQVTM, CDR2 ANQGSEA. CDR3 in amino acids: CSVVGLGGELFF. The CDR3 nucleotides are TGCAGCGTTGTGGGTCTTGGCGGGGAGCTGTTTTTT.

The V gene is TRBV7-9, the J gene TRBJ2-7; unclear D gene. The CDR3 runs 13 residues. Germline loops: CDR1 SEHNR, CDR2 FQNEAQ (reference sequence). Trimming took off 3 bases at V and 1 base at J, with 7 bases between the two ends. The CDR3 DNA sequence: TGTGCCAGCAGCTTCCAGGTATCCTACGAGCAGTACTTC. Amino acids: CASSFQVSYEQYF.

The rearrangement uses TRBV4-2 and TRBJ1-5; D remains ambiguous. Per the germline V gene, CDR1 is LGHNA and CDR2 is YNFKEQ. This CDR3 is built from 13 residues. Trimming cost V 3 bases and J 7 bases, with 10 bases left between them. For the CDR3, the DNA is TGTGCCAGCAGCCATAGTAGTTTGCAGCCCCAGCATTTT. As protein: CASSHSSLQPQHF.

This clone was picked up a small number of times. This sequence joins TRBV25-1 and TRBJ1-2, with D perhaps matching TRBD1 (5 bases). Germline V gene data show CDR1 as MGHDK and CDR2 as SYGVNS. The CDR3 consists of 12 residues. V was clipped by 8 bases and J by 8 bases, with 15 bases between them. CDR3 in amino acids: CASRQGERGYTF. The DNA of the CDR3 is TGTGCCAGCCGACAAGGGGAGAGAGGCTACACCTTC.

V is TRBV11-3 and J is TRBJ1-4; tentatively, D is TRBD1 (5 bases). The germline V gene has CDR1 SGHNT and CDR2 YENEEA. The length of the CDR3 is 14 residues. Trimming stripped 5 bases from V and 4 bases from J, with 11 bases between. This CDR3 is CASSGGGFNEKLFF. The CDR3 DNA reads TGTGCCAGCAGCGGGGGTGGGTTTAATGAAAAACTGTTTTTT.

This chain uses TRBV3-1 (or the pseudogene TRBV3-2) with TRBJ2-1, with 12 nucleotides matching TRBD2. The junction had 6 bases not matched to a gene; V was cut back by 2 bases and J by 1 base. The CDR3 is 18 residues long. In germline, CDR1 is LGHDT, CDR2 YNNKEL (reference sequence). This chain's CDR3 is CASSQILAGGYSYNEQFF. As DNA, the CDR3 is TGTGCCAGCAGCCAAATACTAGCGGGGGGCTATTCCTACAATGAGCAGTTCTTC.

This sequence joins TRBV19 and TRBJ1-2; D not resolved. Trimming left V 7 bases short and J 4 bases short, with 22 bases between. Germline V gene data show CDR1 as LNHDA and CDR2 as SQIVND (reference sequence). CDR3 length: 16 residues. CDR3 coding DNA: TGTGCCAGTATGACGATTCACGGAGACCTTCTCTATGGCTACACCTTC. It specifies CASMTIHGDLLYGYTF.

The rearrangement links TRBV2 to TRBJ1-2, with D unclear. V was clipped by 3 bases and J by 4 bases, with 3 bases between them. CDR3 length equals 11 residues. Germline assignment: CDR1 SNHLY and CDR2 FYNNEI. The CDR3, as DNA: TGTGCCAGCAGTGAGTTCTATGGCTACACCTTC. Encoded protein: CASSEFYGYTF.

V usage is TRBV7-9 and J usage is TRBJ2-1, with D hard to call. V was shortened by 1 base and J by 5 bases, with 18 bases between the two germline ends. Germline V gene data show CDR1 as SEHNR and CDR2 as FQNEAQ (reference sequence). CDR3 size: 17 residues. This CDR3 reads CASSLVLGPGKNNEQFF. CDR3 coding DNA: TGTGCCAGCAGCTTAGTACTCGGCCCAGGAAAAAACAATGAGCAGTTCTTC.

The genes are TRBV18 and TRBJ2-1; TRBD2 aligns across 10 bases. Trimming took 6 bases from V and 3 from J; bases not matched to a gene: 2. CDR1 is KGHSH, CDR2 LQKENI, per germline. This CDR3 comprises 14 residues. The CDR3 bases are TGTGCCAGCTCGGAGCGGGGGGGCTACAATGAGCAGTTCTTC. It encodes CASSERGGYNEQFF.

This clone was seen once. This chain joins TRBV28 and TRBJ2-1; perhaps TRBD1 as D (5 bases). V was trimmed by 3 bases and J by 0 bases, leaving 6 bases between them. The CDR3 consists of 14 residues. Germline V lookup: CDR1 MDHEN, CDR2 SYDVKM. The CDR3: CASSFDSSYNEQFF. The DNA for the CDR3 is TGTGCCAGCAGTTTCGACAGCTCCTACAATGAGCAGTTCTTC.

CDR3 in amino acids: CASSPDRQPLHF. Here the CDR3 DNA reads TGCGCCAGCAGCCCGGACAGACAACCCCTCCACTTT. The chain joins TRBV5-1 to TRBJ1-6, with TRBD1 as a possible D gene (6 bases). Trimming left V 4 bases short and J 12 bases short, with 11 bases between. Germline lookup yields CDR1 SGHRS and CDR2 YFSETQ. This CDR3 spans 12 amino acids.

V gene TRBV5-1 combines with J gene TRBJ2-7, with TRBD2 matching over 13 bases. The CDR3 length is 17 residues. Germline CDR1 and CDR2: SGHRS and YFSETQ. With V trimmed by 4 bases and J by 1 base, 8 bases remained unmatched. DNA for the CDR3: TGCGCCAGCAGCCGCGGGACTAGCGGGGATTATTCCTACGAGCAGTACTTC. Encoded protein: CASSRGTSGDYSYEQYF.

This clone was seen a single time. The chain joins TRBV7-9 to TRBJ2-3, with 11 positions matching TRBD2. Germline-derived CDR1 and CDR2 are SEHNR and FQNEAQ (reference sequence). V dropped 5 bases and J dropped 1; count of bases not matched to a gene: 5. This CDR3 contains 16 residues. The CDR3 loop is CASSARLAGRTDTQYF. CDR3 bases: TGTGCCAGCAGCGCCCGACTAGCGGGGCGCACAGATACGCAGTATTTT.